This is a list of T cell receptor beta chains from one sample in a study of blood T cell repertoires in COVID-19. TCRdb keeps only in-frame clones here, not all; method: immunoSEQ multiplex PCR. This sample has under 250,000 clones, with 82% found just once. The sample was peripheral blood. These TCRs come from a woman at least 80 years old with acute or convalescent COVID-19. CDR3s include the opening cysteine and the closing phenylalanine or tryptophan. The order of the fields is clone size, V gene, D gene, J gene, CDR3 DNA, CDR3 protein. A D gene is named only where the DNA matches it firmly. Size is stated for part of the rows, as once, few or many counts, or as a class when the clone is expanded.

clone size: -; V gene: TRBV7-8; D gene: TRBD1; J gene: TRBJ1-6; CDR3 DNA: TGTGCCAGCAGCTTAGAAGGGGCAGGGGGCAGTTCACCCCTCCACTTT; CDR3 protein: CASSLEGAGGSSPLHF
clone size: -; V gene: TRBV28; D gene: -; J gene: TRBJ2-5; CDR3 DNA: TGTGCCAGCAGCCAGTTTGGCAGACAAGAGACCCAGTACTTC; CDR3 protein: CASSQFGRQETQYF
clone size: -; V gene: TRBV10-3; D gene: TRBD1; J gene: TRBJ2-2; CDR3 DNA: TGTGCCACCTCTCCGGGACAGGGAGCCACCGGGGAGCTGTTTTTT; CDR3 protein: CATSPGQGATGELFF
clone size: -; V gene: TRBV5-1; D gene: TRBD1; J gene: TRBJ2-3; CDR3 DNA: TGCGCCAGCAGCCCTGAAGGGACAGGCCAATTCGGCGATACGCAGTATTTT; CDR3 protein: CASSPEGTGQFGDTQYF
clone size: -; V gene: TRBV6-5; D gene: TRBD1; J gene: TRBJ2-7; CDR3 DNA: TGTGCCAGTTCCAGGGGGCCCTACGAGCAGTACTTC; CDR3 protein: CASSRGPYEQYF
clone size: -; V gene: TRBV11-2; D gene: -; J gene: TRBJ1-5; CDR3 DNA: TGTGCCAGCAGTCCGGGACTGGAACGCAATCAGCCCCAGCATTTT; CDR3 protein: CASSPGLERNQPQHF
clone size: -; V gene: TRBV7-9; D gene: -; J gene: TRBJ1-1; CDR3 DNA: TGTGCCAGCAGCTTAATGCAGGGAGCTTTCTTT; CDR3 protein: CASSLMQGAFF
clone size: -; V gene: TRBV7-9; D gene: TRBD2; J gene: TRBJ2-3; CDR3 DNA: TGTGCCAGCAGCTCCCCGAGCGGGGCGTATCCAGATACGCAGTATTTT; CDR3 protein: CASSSPSGAYPDTQYF
clone size: few; V gene: TRBV11-3; D gene: -; J gene: TRBJ2-1; CDR3 DNA: TGTGCCAGCAGCCCAAGATCGTGGGGGGACAATGAGCAGTTCTTC; CDR3 protein: CASSPRSWGDNEQFF
clone size: few; V gene: TRBV5-1; D gene: TRBD1; J gene: TRBJ1-2; CDR3 DNA: TGCGCCAGCAGCCAAGAGGGACAGGGGCTGGGCTACACCTTC; CDR3 protein: CASSQEGQGLGYTF
clone size: -; V gene: TRBV9; D gene: -; J gene: TRBJ1-4; CDR3 DNA: TGTGCCAGCAGCGTCGCGGGGAGGGTTAATGAAAAACTGTTTTTT; CDR3 protein: CASSVAGRVNEKLFF
clone size: -; V gene: TRBV5-1; D gene: TRBD1; J gene: TRBJ1-2; CDR3 DNA: TGCGCCAGCAGCTTGGCGGCGGTCAGGGGGCGAGGTGGCTACACCTTC; CDR3 protein: CASSLAAVRGRGGYTF
clone size: few; V gene: TRBV7-2; D gene: -; J gene: TRBJ2-3; CDR3 DNA: TGTGCCAGCAAGGGGAATCGGGGCACAGATACGCAGTATTTT; CDR3 protein: CASKGNRGTDTQYF
clone size: -; V gene: TRBV9; D gene: TRBD2; J gene: TRBJ2-1; CDR3 DNA: TGTGCCAGCAGCGTAGCTAGCGGGGGGGCCCCCCATGAGCAGTTCTTC; CDR3 protein: CASSVASGGAPHEQFF
clone size: -; V gene: TRBV5-1; D gene: TRBD1; J gene: TRBJ2-1; CDR3 DNA: TGCGCCAGCAGCTTTGAGGGGGCTTCCTACAATGAGCAGTTCTTC; CDR3 protein: CASSFEGASYNEQFF
clone size: once; V gene: TRBV10-3; D gene: TRBD1; J gene: TRBJ2-7; CDR3 DNA: TGTGCCATCAGTGAGCAACAGGGGGCGTCCTACGAGCAGTACTTC; CDR3 protein: CAISEQQGASYEQYF
clone size: -; V gene: TRBV7-2; D gene: -; J gene: TRBJ1-5; CDR3 DNA: TGTGCCAGCAGCTTAGATGCTGGGGGGGTAGGGCAGCCCCAGCATTTT; CDR3 protein: CASSLDAGGVGQPQHF
clone size: -; V gene: TRBV28; D gene: -; J gene: TRBJ1-4; CDR3 DNA: TGTGCCAGCAGTTTTGGACAGTCGAATGAAAAACTGTTTTTT; CDR3 protein: CASSFGQSNEKLFF
clone size: once; V gene: TRBV5-1; D gene: TRBD1; J gene: TRBJ2-7; CDR3 DNA: TGCGCCAGCAGCTTGAGACAGGGGGGCCACGAGCAGTACTTC; CDR3 protein: CASSLRQGGHEQYF
clone size: -; V gene: TRBV29-1; D gene: -; J gene: TRBJ2-6; CDR3 DNA: TGCAGCGTTGTTGTAATCCAACAGGGTACTGGGGCCAACGTCCTGACTTTC; CDR3 protein: CSVVVIQQGTGANVLTF
clone size: -; V gene: TRBV12-3/TRBV12-4; D gene: -; J gene: TRBJ1-1; CDR3 DNA: TGTGCCAGCAGTTTATCGGCGGGCACTGAAGCTTTCTTT; CDR3 protein: CASSLSAGTEAFF
clone size: once; V gene: TRBV27; D gene: -; J gene: TRBJ1-1; CDR3 DNA: TGTGCCAGCAATTCTAGGGCCGAATCTGAGGGCACTGAAGCTTTCTTT; CDR3 protein: CASNSRAESEGTEAFF
clone size: -; V gene: TRBV3-1/TRBV3-2; D gene: TRBD2; J gene: TRBJ2-5; CDR3 DNA: TGTGCCAGCAGCCAAGCGGGGGGGCAAGAGACCCAGTACTTC; CDR3 protein: CASSQAGGQETQYF
clone size: -; V gene: TRBV5-6; D gene: TRBD1; J gene: TRBJ2-5; CDR3 DNA: TGTGCCAGCAGTCGACAGGGGGTCCCTTTCCAAGAGACCCAGTACTTC; CDR3 protein: CASSRQGVPFQETQYF
clone size: -; V gene: TRBV27; D gene: -; J gene: TRBJ1-2; CDR3 DNA: TGTGCCAGCAGTTCCGCCGGAGAACATTATGGCTACACCTTC; CDR3 protein: CASSSAGEHYGYTF
clone size: once; V gene: TRBV11-2; D gene: -; J gene: TRBJ2-3; CDR3 DNA: TGTGCCAGCAGCTCGAGGGGGGGCCGGTCAGATACGCAGTATTTT; CDR3 protein: CASSSRGGRSDTQYF
clone size: -; V gene: TRBV3-1/TRBV3-2; D gene: -; J gene: TRBJ1-6; CDR3 DNA: TGTGCCAGCAGCCAAGAGACAGCCCTTTCACCCCTCCACTTT; CDR3 protein: CASSQETALSPLHF
clone size: -; V gene: TRBV6-6; D gene: -; J gene: TRBJ1-3; CDR3 DNA: TGTGCCAGCAGTTTGGCAGGGGGAAACACCATATATTTT; CDR3 protein: CASSLAGGNTIYF
clone size: -; V gene: TRBV2; D gene: -; J gene: TRBJ1-3; CDR3 DNA: TGTGCCAGCAAGAGGACTACAGGAGGCTCTGGAAACACCATATATTTT; CDR3 protein: CASKRTTGGSGNTIYF
clone size: -; V gene: TRBV3-1/TRBV3-2; D gene: -; J gene: TRBJ2-6; CDR3 DNA: TGTGCCAGCAGCCAAGAGCGGGATCCCTCTGGGGCCAACGTCCTGACTTTC; CDR3 protein: CASSQERDPSGANVLTF
clone size: -; V gene: TRBV5-1; D gene: -; J gene: TRBJ1-1; CDR3 DNA: TGCGCCAGCAGCACGGGACTCCAGAACACTGAAGCTTTCTTT; CDR3 protein: CASSTGLQNTEAFF
clone size: -; V gene: TRBV7-9; D gene: TRBD1; J gene: TRBJ1-2; CDR3 DNA: TGTGCCAGCAGCACGGGACAGGGGAACCCTGGCTACACCTTC; CDR3 protein: CASSTGQGNPGYTF
clone size: -; V gene: TRBV5-1; D gene: -; J gene: TRBJ1-5; CDR3 DNA: TGCGCCAGCAGCTTGGTGGCCGAATCACAGCCCCAGCATTTT; CDR3 protein: CASSLVAESQPQHF
clone size: -; V gene: TRBV6-4; D gene: -; J gene: TRBJ1-4; CDR3 DNA: TGTGCCAGCAGCCGACAGGTTAATGAAAAACTGTTTTTT; CDR3 protein: CASSRQVNEKLFF
clone size: -; V gene: TRBV7-3; D gene: TRBD1; J gene: TRBJ1-5; CDR3 DNA: TGTGCCAGCGGACCAAACAGGGGAAGCAGCAATCAGCCCCAGCATTTT; CDR3 protein: CASGPNRGSSNQPQHF
clone size: -; V gene: TRBV7-9; D gene: TRBD1; J gene: TRBJ1-2; CDR3 DNA: TGTGCCAGCAGCAGGGGACAGGGTGACTATGGCTACACCTTC; CDR3 protein: CASSRGQGDYGYTF
clone size: -; V gene: TRBV29-1; D gene: TRBD1; J gene: TRBJ2-2; CDR3 DNA: TGCAGCGTTGGTTTAGGGACAGGACAAACCGGGGAGCTGTTTTTT; CDR3 protein: CSVGLGTGQTGELFF
clone size: -; V gene: TRBV12-3/TRBV12-4; D gene: TRBD2; J gene: TRBJ2-1; CDR3 DNA: TGTGCCAGCAGTGGATCTAGCGGGGTGGAGCAGTTCTTC; CDR3 protein: CASSGSSGVEQFF
clone size: -; V gene: TRBV14; D gene: TRBD1; J gene: TRBJ1-2; CDR3 DNA: TGTGCCAGCAGCCGTTCAGGGGGACTGGGATATGGCTACACCTTC; CDR3 protein: CASSRSGGLGYGYTF
clone size: -; V gene: TRBV5-1; D gene: -; J gene: TRBJ1-3; CDR3 DNA: TGCGCCAGCAGCTTGGATGGGGCGGGAACTGGAAACACCATATATTTT; CDR3 protein: CASSLDGAGTGNTIYF
clone size: -; V gene: TRBV11-1; D gene: -; J gene: TRBJ1-6; CDR3 DNA: TGTGCCAGCAGCTCAGACAGGTTTTCTTCCCTCCACTTT; CDR3 protein: CASSSDRFSSLHF
clone size: few; V gene: TRBV30; D gene: -; J gene: TRBJ1-1; CDR3 DNA: TGTGCCGGTGAGAGGAGCGGACGGACTGAAGCTTTCTTT; CDR3 protein: CAGERSGRTEAFF